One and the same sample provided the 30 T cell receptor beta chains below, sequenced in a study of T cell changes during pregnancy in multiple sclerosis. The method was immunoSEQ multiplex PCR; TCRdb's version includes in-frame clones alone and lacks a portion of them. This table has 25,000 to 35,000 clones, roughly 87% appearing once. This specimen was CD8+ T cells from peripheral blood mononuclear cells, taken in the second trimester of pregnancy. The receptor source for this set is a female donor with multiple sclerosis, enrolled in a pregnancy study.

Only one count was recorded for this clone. The DNA for the CDR3 is TGTGCCAGTAGTGGTGTTCAGGGGCAAAACTATGGCTACACCTTC. Translation: CASSGVQGQNYGYTF. V usage is TRBV19 and J usage is TRBJ1-2, with a possible D match to TRBD1 (6 bases). V was pared by 5 bases and J by 2 bases, with 15 bases between. The CDR3 is 15 residues long. Germline V gene sequence: CDR1 LNHDA, CDR2 SQIVND (reference sequence).

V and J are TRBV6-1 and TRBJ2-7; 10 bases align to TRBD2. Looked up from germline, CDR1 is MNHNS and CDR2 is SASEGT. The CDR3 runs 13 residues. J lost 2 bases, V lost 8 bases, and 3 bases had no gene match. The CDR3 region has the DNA TGTGCCAGCGGACTAGCGGAAACCTACGAGCAGTACTTC. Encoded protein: CASGLAETYEQYF.

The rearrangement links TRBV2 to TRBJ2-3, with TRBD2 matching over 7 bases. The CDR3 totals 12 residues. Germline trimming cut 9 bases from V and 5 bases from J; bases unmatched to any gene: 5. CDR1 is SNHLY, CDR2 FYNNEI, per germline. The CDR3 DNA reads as TGTGCCAGTCGGGGCGGGAGAGATACGCAGTATTTT. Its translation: CASRGGRDTQYF.

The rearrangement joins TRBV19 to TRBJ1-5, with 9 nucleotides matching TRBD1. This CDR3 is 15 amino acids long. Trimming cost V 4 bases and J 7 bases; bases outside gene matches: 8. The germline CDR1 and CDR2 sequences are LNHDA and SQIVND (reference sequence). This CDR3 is CASSTNGQGHQPQHF. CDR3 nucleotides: TGTGCCAGTAGTACAAACGGACAGGGGCACCAGCCCCAGCATTTT. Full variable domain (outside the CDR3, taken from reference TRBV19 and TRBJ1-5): DGGITQSPKYLFRKEGQNVTLSCEQNLNHDAMYWYRQDPGQGLRLIYYSQIVNDFQKGDIAEGYSVSREKKESFPLTVTSAQKNPTAFYLCASSTNGQGHQPQHFGDGTRLSIL.

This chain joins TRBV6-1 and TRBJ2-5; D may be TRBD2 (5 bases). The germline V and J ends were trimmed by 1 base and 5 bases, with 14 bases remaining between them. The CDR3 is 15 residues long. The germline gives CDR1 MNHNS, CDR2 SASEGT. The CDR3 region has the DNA TGTGCCAGCAGTGAAGTACAGCGACCGGGGGAGACCCAGTACTTC. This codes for CASSEVQRPGETQYF.

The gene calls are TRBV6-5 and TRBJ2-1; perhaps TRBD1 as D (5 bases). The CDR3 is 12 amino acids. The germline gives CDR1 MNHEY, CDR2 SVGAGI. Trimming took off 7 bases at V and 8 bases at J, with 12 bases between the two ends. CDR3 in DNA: TGTGCCAGCAATGGGGCCTCGGATGAGCAGTTCTTC. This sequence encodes CASNGASDEQFF.

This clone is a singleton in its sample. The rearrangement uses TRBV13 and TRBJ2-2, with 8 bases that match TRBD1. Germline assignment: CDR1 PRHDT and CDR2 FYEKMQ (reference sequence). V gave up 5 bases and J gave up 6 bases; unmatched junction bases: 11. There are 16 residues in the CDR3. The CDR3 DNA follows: TGTGCCAGCAGCCCGACCCAGACAGGGGCTGCCGGGGAGCTGTTTTTT. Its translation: CASSPTQTGAAGELFF.

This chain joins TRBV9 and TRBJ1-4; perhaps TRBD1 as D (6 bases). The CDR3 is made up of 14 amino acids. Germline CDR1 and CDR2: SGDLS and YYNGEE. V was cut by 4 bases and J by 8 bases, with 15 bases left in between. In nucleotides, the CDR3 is TGTGCCAGCAGCCAAACAGGGTTAGGCGAAAAACTGTTTTTT. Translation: CASSQTGLGEKLFF.

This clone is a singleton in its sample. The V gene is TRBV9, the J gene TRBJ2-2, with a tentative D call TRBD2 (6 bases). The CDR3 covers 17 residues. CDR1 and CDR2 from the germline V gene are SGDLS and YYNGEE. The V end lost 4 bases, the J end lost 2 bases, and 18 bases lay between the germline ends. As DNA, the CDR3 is TGTGCCAGCAGCACTCATTCGATGGGAGGCAACACCGGGGAGCTGTTTTTT. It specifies CASSTHSMGGNTGELFF. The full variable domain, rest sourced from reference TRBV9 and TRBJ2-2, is DSGVTQTPKHLITATGQRVTLRCSPRSGDLSVYWYQQSLDQGLQFLIQYYNGEERAKGNILERFSAQQFPDLHSELNLSSLELGDSALYFCASSTHSMGGNTGELFFGEGSRLTVL.

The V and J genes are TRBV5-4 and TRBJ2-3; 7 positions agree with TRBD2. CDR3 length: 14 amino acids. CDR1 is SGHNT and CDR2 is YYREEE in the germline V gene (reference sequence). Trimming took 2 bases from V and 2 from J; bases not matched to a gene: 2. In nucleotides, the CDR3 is TGTGCCAGCAGCTTAGCGGGGATCACAGATACGCAGTATTTT. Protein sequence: CASSLAGITDTQYF.

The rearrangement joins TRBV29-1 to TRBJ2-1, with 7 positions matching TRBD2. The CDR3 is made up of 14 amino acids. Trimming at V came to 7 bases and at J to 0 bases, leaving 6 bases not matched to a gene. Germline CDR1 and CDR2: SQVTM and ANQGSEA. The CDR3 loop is CSAPRGGSYNEQFF. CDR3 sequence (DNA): TGCAGCGCCCCTCGCGGGGGCTCCTACAATGAGCAGTTCTTC.

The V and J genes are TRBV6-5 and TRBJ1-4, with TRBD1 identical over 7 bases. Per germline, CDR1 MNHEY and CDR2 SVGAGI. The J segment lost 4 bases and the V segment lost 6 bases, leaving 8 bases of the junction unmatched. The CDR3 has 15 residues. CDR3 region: CASRRRGGINEKLFF. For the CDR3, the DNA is TGTGCCAGCAGGCGTCGAGGGGGCATTAATGAAAAACTGTTTTTT.

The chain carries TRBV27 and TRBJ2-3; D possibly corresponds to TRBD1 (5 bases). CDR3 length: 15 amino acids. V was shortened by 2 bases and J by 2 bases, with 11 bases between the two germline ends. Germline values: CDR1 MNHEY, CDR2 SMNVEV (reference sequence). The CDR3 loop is CASSLRGWVTDTQYF. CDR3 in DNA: TGTGCCAGCAGTTTAAGGGGATGGGTCACAGATACGCAGTATTTT.

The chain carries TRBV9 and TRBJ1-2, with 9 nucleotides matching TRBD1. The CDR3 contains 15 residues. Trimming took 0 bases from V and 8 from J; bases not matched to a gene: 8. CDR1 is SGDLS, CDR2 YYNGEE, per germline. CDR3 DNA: TGTGCCAGCAGCGTAGGGGGGACAGGGTACCTAGGCTACACCTTC. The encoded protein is CASSVGGTGYLGYTF.

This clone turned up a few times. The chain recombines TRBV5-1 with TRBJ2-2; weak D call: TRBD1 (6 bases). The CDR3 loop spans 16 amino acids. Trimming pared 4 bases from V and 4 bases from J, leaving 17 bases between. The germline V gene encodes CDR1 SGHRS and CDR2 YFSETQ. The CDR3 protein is CASSPPSGQPTGELFF. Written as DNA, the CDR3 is TGCGCCAGCAGCCCCCCCTCGGGACAACCCACCGGGGAGCTGTTTTTT.

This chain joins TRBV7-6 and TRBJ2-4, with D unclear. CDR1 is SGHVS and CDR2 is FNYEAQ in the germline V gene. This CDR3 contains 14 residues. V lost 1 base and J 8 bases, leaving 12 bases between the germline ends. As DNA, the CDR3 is TGTGCCAGCAGCTTAGGTGGGCCCCCCGACATTCAGTACTTC. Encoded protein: CASSLGGPPDIQYF.

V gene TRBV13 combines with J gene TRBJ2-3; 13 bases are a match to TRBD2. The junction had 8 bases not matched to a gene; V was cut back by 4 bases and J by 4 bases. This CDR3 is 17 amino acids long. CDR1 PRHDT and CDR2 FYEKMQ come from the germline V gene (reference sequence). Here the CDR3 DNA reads TGTGCCAGCAGCTCTCGGACTAGCGGGAGAGTAGCAGATACGCAGTATTTT. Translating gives CASSSRTSGRVADTQYF.

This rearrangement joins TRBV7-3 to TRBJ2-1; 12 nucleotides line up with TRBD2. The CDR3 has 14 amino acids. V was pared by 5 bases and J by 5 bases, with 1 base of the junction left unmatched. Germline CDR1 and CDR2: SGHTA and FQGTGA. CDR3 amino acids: CASSPSGGDNEQFF. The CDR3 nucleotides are TGTGCCAGCAGCCCTAGCGGGGGGGACAATGAGCAGTTCTTC.

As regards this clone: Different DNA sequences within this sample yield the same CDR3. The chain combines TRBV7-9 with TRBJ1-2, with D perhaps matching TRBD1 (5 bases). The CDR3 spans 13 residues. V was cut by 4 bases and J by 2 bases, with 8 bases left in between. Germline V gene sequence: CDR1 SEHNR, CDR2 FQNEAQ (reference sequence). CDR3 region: CASSSTENYGYTF. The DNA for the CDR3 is TGTGCCAGCAGCTCGACAGAAAACTATGGCTACACCTTC.

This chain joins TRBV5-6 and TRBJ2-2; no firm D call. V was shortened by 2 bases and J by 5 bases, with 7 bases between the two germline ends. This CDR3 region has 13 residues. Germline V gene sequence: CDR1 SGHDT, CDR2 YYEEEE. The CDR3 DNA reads TGTGCCAGCAGCTTATCTATAACCGGGGAGCTGTTTTTT. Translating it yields CASSLSITGELFF.

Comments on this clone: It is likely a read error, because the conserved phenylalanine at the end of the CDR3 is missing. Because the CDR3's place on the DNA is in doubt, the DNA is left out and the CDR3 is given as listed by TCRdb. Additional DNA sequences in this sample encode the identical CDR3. This chain's CDR3 is CASNPLHGY. V gene TRBV27 combines with J gene TRBJ2-7; the tabulated D call, TRBD2, remains unverified against the DNA. The CDR3 region is 9 residues in length, termini included. Per germline, CDR1 MNHEY and CDR2 SMNVEV (reference sequence).

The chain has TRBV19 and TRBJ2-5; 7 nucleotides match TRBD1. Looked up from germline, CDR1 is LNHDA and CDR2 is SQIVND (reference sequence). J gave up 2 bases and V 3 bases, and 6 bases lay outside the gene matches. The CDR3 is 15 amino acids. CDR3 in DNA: TGTGCCAGTAGTATTGGAACAGGGGTGCAAGAGACCCAGTACTTC. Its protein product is CASSIGTGVQETQYF.

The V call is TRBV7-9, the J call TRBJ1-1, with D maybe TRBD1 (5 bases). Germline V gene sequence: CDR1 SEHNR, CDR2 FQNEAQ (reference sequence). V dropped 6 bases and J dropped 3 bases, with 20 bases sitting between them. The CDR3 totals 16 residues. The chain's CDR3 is CASRQPTLGAHTEAFF. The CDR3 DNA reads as TGTGCCAGCAGGCAGCCCACTTTAGGGGCCCACACTGAAGCTTTCTTT.

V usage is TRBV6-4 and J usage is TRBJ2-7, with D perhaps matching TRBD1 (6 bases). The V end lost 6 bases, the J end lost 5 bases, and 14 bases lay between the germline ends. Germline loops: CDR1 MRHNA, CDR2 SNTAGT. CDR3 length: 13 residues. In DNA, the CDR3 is TGTGCCAGCAGGCCGACAGGACTTAACGAGCAGTACTTC. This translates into CASRPTGLNEQYF.

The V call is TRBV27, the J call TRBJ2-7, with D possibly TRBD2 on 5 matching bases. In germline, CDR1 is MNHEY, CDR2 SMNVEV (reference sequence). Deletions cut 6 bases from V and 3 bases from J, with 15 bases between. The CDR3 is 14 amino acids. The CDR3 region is CASRPGLARYEQYF. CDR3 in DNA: TGTGCCAGCAGACCAGGACTGGCTCGCTACGAGCAGTACTTC.

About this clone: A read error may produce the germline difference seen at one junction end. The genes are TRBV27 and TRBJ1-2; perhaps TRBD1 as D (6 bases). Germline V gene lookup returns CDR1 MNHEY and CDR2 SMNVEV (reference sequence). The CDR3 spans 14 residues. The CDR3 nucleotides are TGTGCCAGTAGTTTACAGGGCATAGGCTATGGCTACACCTTC. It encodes CASSLQGIGYGYTF.

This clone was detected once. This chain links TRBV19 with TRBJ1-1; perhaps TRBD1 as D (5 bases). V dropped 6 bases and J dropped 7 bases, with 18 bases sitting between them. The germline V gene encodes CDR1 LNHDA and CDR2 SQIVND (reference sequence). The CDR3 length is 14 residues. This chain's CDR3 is CASRPRRGLGEAFF. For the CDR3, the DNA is TGTGCCAGTAGACCTCGCCGGGGACTGGGTGAAGCTTTCTTT.

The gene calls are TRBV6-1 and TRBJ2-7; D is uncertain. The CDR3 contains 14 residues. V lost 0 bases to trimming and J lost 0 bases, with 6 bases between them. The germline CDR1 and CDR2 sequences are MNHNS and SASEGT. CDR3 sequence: CASSEAISSYEQYF. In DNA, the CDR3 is TGTGCCAGCAGTGAAGCAATTAGCTCCTACGAGCAGTACTTC.

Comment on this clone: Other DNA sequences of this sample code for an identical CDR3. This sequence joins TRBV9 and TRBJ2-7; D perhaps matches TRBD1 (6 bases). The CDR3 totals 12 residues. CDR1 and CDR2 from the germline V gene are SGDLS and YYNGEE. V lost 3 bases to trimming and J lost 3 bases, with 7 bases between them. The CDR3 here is CASSATGYEQYF. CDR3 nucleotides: TGTGCCAGCAGCGCGACAGGCTACGAGCAGTACTTC.

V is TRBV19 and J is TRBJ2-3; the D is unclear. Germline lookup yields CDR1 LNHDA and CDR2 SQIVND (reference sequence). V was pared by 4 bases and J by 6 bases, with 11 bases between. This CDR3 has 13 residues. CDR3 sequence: CASSTPIGDTQYF. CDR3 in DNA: TGTGCCAGTAGTACCCCCATCGGGGATACGCAGTATTTT.